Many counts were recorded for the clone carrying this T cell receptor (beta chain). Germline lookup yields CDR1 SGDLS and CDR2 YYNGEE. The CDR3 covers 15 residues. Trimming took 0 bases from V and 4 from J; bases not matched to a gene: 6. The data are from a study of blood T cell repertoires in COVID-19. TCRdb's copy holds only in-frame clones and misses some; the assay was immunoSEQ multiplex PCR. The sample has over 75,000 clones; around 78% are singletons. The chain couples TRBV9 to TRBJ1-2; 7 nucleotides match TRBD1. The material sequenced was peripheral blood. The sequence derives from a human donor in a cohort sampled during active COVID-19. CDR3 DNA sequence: TGTGCCAGCAGCGTAGCAAGGGACAGCCTCTATGGCTACACCTTC. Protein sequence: CASSVARDSLYGYTF.